Each of the 23 T cell receptor beta chains below was sequenced from the same sample in a study of tumor and adjacent non-tumor tissue in lung cancer listed by TCRdb under 2018. RNA was isolated from bulk unsorted tissue, and RNA quality was assessed with a NanoDrop ND-1000 and an Agilent 2100. Libraries were built with multiplex PCR. The sequencer listed for this sample is Illumina HiSeq 2500. Following protocols modified from ARM-PCR, the researchers constructed TCRbeta libraries through three rounds of nested PCR with primers (Table S4). TCRdb reprocessing: public reads trimmed at Q25 with fastp, clones called with MiXCR, in-frame beta chains kept. Each CDR3 protein gets just one entry, which takes the most common genes and DNA from the rows behind it. In all, the sample holds 77,000 or so distinct CDR3 sequences, and around 77% of those were seen once. The ten largest clonotypes hold around 12% of the sample.

Sequencing input: lung tumor tissue. The receptors originated from a woman in her forties or fifties with non-small cell lung cancer.

In regard to this clonotype: At one boundary the junction diverges from the germline segment, which might be a read error. The chain joins TRBV29-1 to TRBJ2-1; D may be TRBD2 (6 bases). Germline V gene lookup returns CDR1 SQVTM and CDR2 ANQGSEA. CDR3 length: 15 residues. In nucleotides, the CDR3 is TGCAGCTTTGAAGAGTCGACTAGGTCCACCAATGAGCAGTTCTTC. This sequence encodes CSFEESTRSTNEQFF.

As for this clonotype: Its ends do not fully match the called genes, so a read error is possible. V is TRBV5-4 and J is TRBJ2-5; 7 bases map to TRBD2. CDR1 and CDR2 from the germline V gene are SGHNT and YYREEE (reference sequence). The CDR3 has 14 residues. This CDR3 is CVSSSAGVEETQYF. CDR3 coding DNA: TGTGTCAGCAGCTCCGCGGGGGTTGAAGAGACCCAGTACTTC.

Details on this clonotype: The junction departs from germline at one end; a sequencing error may be responsible. This chain links TRBV4-2 with TRBJ1-5; D unresolved. Per the germline V gene, CDR1 is LGHNA and CDR2 is YNFKEQ. This CDR3 has 13 amino acids. Here the CDR3 reads CASSHGHEQPQHF. The CDR3 coding sequence is TGTGCCAGCAGCCATGGCCATGAGCAGCCCCAACATTTT.

As for this clonotype: A junction end diverges from the germline sequence, so it may reflect a read error. This chain joins TRBV5-4 and TRBJ2-7, with 13 bases that match TRBD2. CDR1 and CDR2 (germline): SGHNT, YYREEE (reference sequence). The CDR3 consists of 16 residues. CDR3 protein: CVSSFTGLAGVYKQYF. Written as DNA, the CDR3 is TGTGTCAGCAGCTTTACCGGACTAGCGGGAGTCTACAAGCAGTACTTC.

Details on this clonotype: One end of the junction is discordant with germline, which a read error may explain. The chain links TRBV28 to TRBJ1-5, with TRBD1 identical over 9 bases. This CDR3 is 17 amino acids long. Germline V lookup: CDR1 MDHEN, CDR2 SYDVKM. The CDR3 reads CASSSIWTGVINEPQHF. The CDR3 bases are TGTGCCAGTAGTTCAATATGGACAGGGGTTATTAATGAGCCCCAGCATTTT.

In this sample, this clonotype turned up once. One end of the junction varies from germline; a read error may be responsible. The V gene is TRBV6-2 or TRBV6-3, the J gene TRBJ1-2; TRBD1 matches at 9 bases. CDR3 length: 14 residues. Germline lookup yields CDR1 MNHEY and CDR2 SVGEGT. DNA of the CDR3: TGTGCCTGCAGTCCTGGGACAGGGAACTATGGCTACACCTTC. This sequence encodes CACSPGTGNYGYTF.

This clonotype has a count of ten or more. The chain joins TRBV7-2 to TRBJ2-1, with D hard to call. In germline, CDR1 is SGHTA, CDR2 FQGNSA. Trimming cost V 2 bases and J 3 bases, with 2 bases left between them. The CDR3 loop spans 12 amino acids. This CDR3 reads CASSLYYNEQFF. The DNA for the CDR3 is TGTGCCAGCAGCTTATACTACAATGAGCAGTTCTTC.

As regards this clonotype: One junction end disagrees with the germline gene, perhaps due to a read error. The rearrangement uses TRBV29-1 and TRBJ1-2, with 8 bases aligning to TRBD1. Per the germline V gene, CDR1 is SQVTM and CDR2 is ANQGSEA. The CDR3 is 14 residues long. CDR3 coding DNA: TGCAGCGTTGACGGGGCAGGGGGCGTAAAAAGCTACACATTC. It specifies CSVDGAGGVKSYTF.

The chain couples TRBV6-5 to TRBJ2-3, with 10 bases lining up with TRBD1. The CDR3 extends over 17 amino acids. Trimming took 5 bases from V and 15 from J; bases not matched to a gene: 23. Germline V gene lookup returns CDR1 MNHEY and CDR2 SVGAGI. The CDR3 sequence is CASSKRDRGRKTDTYYF. In nucleotides, the CDR3 is TGTGCCAGCAGTAAGAGGGACAGGGGAAGGAAGACAGATACGTACTATTTT.

A word on this clonotype: The junction differs from germline at one of its ends, possibly a read error. The genes are TRBV5-6 and TRBJ2-6; the D gene is possibly TRBD2 (5 bases). The CDR3 extends over 16 amino acids. Germline CDR1 SGHDT, CDR2 YYEEEE. The CDR3 coding sequence is TGTGCCAGCAGCTTGTGGTGGCGGACTGGGACCAACGTCCTGACTTTC. It is translated as CASSLWWRTGTNVLTF.

This clonotype was seen a single time. One junction end disagrees with the germline gene, perhaps due to a read error. This CDR3 reads CASSGGGTTDTQYF. In DNA form, the CDR3 reads TGTGCCAGCAGTGGGGGCGGGACGACAGATACACAGTATTTT. V is TRBV6-1 and J is TRBJ2-3, with D perhaps matching TRBD2 (6 bases). The CDR3 has 14 amino acids. Germline V gives CDR1 MNHNS, CDR2 SASEGT.

This clonotype appeared once. Given a much more abundant clone one base away, this may be a read error. The CDR3 ends on some other residue instead of the conserved phenylalanine or tryptophan, so this is likely a read error. The chain has TRBV7-9 and TRBJ2-3, with D possibly matching TRBD1 (6 bases). The CDR3 is 17 amino acids. V was trimmed by 6 bases and J by 0 bases, leaving 19 bases between them. Germline lookup yields CDR1 SEHNR and CDR2 FQNEAQ (reference sequence). This CDR3 is CASSPSHRTESTDTQYS. DNA for the CDR3: TGTGCCAGCAGTCCCAGTCATCGGACAGAGAGCACAGATACGCAGTATTCT.

Of note for this clonotype: No conserved phenylalanine or tryptophan is present at the end of the CDR3, so a read error is the likely explanation. The chain uses TRBV4-1 and TRBJ1-2; D unresolved. Germline V gene data show CDR1 as MGHRA and CDR2 as YSYEKL. CDR3 length: 14 amino acids. CDR3 DNA sequence: TGCGCCAGCAGCCAAGCCGGATTTAACTATGACTACACCCTC. Encoded protein: CASSQAGFNYDYTL.

The chain employs TRBV11-2 and TRBJ2-4; D tentatively reads TRBD1 or TRBD2 (6 bases each). Germline CDR1 SGHAT, CDR2 FQNNGV. Trimming stripped 9 bases from V and 4 bases from J, with 34 bases between. The CDR3 sequence is 20 residues long. CDR3 sequence: CARIPHGRGGIPGTKNIQYF. Written as DNA, the CDR3 is TGTGCCAGGATCCCTCATGGCAGGGGCGGGATCCCGGGGACGAAAAACATTCAGTACTTC.

This clonotype was seen repeatedly, ten times or more. The chain is built from TRBV28 and TRBJ1-1; 8 bases map to TRBD1. The CDR3 has 14 residues. With V trimmed by 8 bases and J by 1 base, 6 bases remained unmatched. Looked up from germline, CDR1 is MDHEN and CDR2 is SYDVKM. This CDR3 is CASRPRGQNTEAFF. In DNA form, the CDR3 reads TGTGCCAGCCGCCCCAGGGGGCAGAACACTGAAGCTTTCTTT. The whole variable domain, remainder taken from reference TRBV28 and TRBJ1-1, is DVKVTQSSRYLVKRTGEKVFLECVQDMDHENMFWYRQDPGLGLRLIYFSYDVKMKEKGDIPEGYSVSREKKERFSLILESASTNQTSMYLCASRPRGQNTEAFFGQGTRLTVV.

Note on this clonotype: The conserved closing phenylalanine or tryptophan is absent in this CDR3, likely reflecting a read error. This chain uses TRBV5-6 with TRBJ1-2, with D unclear. The germline gives CDR1 SGHDT, CDR2 YYEEEE. Trimming took off 4 bases at V and 4 bases at J, with 23 bases between the two ends. This CDR3 has 17 residues. CDR3 sequence reads: CASSPAGFRSSSYGYTS. DNA for the CDR3: TGTGCCAGCAGCCCGGCAGGATTCAGATCCTCTAGCTATGGCTACACCTCC.

To note about this clonotype: At one end, the junction sequence differs from germline, possibly due to a read error. The chain combines TRBV28 with TRBJ2-7; a weak D match, TRBD1 (5 bases). Looked up from germline, CDR1 is MDHEN and CDR2 is SYDVKM. The CDR3 loop spans 14 amino acids. The CDR3 DNA reads as TGTACCGGCAGTTTTTTTAGGGGCTCCTACGAACAGTACTTC. Amino acid sequence: CTGSFFRGSYEQYF.

This chain links TRBV5-1 with TRBJ2-3; D is perhaps TRBD1 (6 bases). Trimming took off 0 bases at V and 1 base at J, with 12 bases between the two ends. The CDR3 spans 16 residues. Per germline, CDR1 SGHRS and CDR2 YFSETQ. The CDR3 sequence is CASSLERGWGTDTQYF. The CDR3 bases are TGCGCCAGCAGCTTGGAGAGGGGGTGGGGCACAGATACGCAGTATTTT.

This clonotype was found many times. This chain connects TRBV20-1 to TRBJ2-7; 11 positions agree with TRBD1. The germline V gene encodes CDR1 DFQATT and CDR2 SNEGSKA (reference sequence). Losses at the gene ends were 4 bases for V and 5 bases for J; bases not matched to a gene: 4. There are 13 residues in the CDR3. The CDR3 DNA is TGCAGTGCTAAGGGACAGGGGGACGACGAGCAGTACTTC. It yields the protein CSAKGQGDDEQYF.

As concerns this clonotype: The junction shows a germline mismatch at one end, possibly a read error. The chain links TRBV29-1 to TRBJ2-7; D might be TRBD2 (5 bases). The CDR3 is 12 residues long. Germline CDR1 reads SQVTM; CDR2 reads ANQGSEA. The chain's CDR3 is CIVEAQSYEEYF. The CDR3 nucleotides are TGTATCGTGGAGGCGCAGAGCTACGAGGAGTACTTC.

This clonotype has a count of ten or more. The chain's CDR3 is CASSLLAGDTDTQYF. The DNA of the CDR3 is TGTGCCAGCAGTTTACTAGCGGGAGACACAGATACGCAGTATTTT. The rearrangement links TRBV28 to TRBJ2-3; 10 bases match TRBD2. Per the germline V gene, CDR1 is MDHEN and CDR2 is SYDVKM. There are 15 residues in the CDR3. J was trimmed by 2 bases and V by 2 bases; bases with no gene match: 1.

Comment on this clonotype: The CDR3 end shows no conserved phenylalanine or tryptophan, and so a read error is likely. This sequence joins TRBV29-1 and TRBJ2-2, with unresolved D. The CDR3 consists of 15 residues. Germline V gene lookup returns CDR1 SQVTM and CDR2 ANQGSEA. The CDR3 DNA sequence: TGCAACGCTCGTCTATCTCTCGCGAACACCGGGGAGCTGTTTATT. This gives the protein CNARLSLANTGELFI.

As regards this clonotype: At one end the junction does not follow the germline gene, possibly because of a read error. V is TRBV6-2 or TRBV6-3 and J is TRBJ1-6; TRBD1 might be the D (6 bases). The CDR3 extends over 18 amino acids. Germline V gene sequence: CDR1 MNHEY, CDR2 SVGEGT. DNA for the CDR3: TGTCCCAGCAGTTACGCCGGACAGTTTGGGATCGATAACTCACCCCTCCACTTT. Protein sequence: CPSSYAGQFGIDNSPLHF.